The entry that follows covers one T cell receptor (beta chain) sequence. Produced via immunoSEQ multiplex PCR; TCRdb's table is partial and in-frame only. The table has fewer than 200,000 clones, 60% to 85% seen once. The data derive from a study of blood T cell repertoires in COVID-19. Overall study: Samples came from the United States, Italy and Spain, spanning acute and convalescent COVID-19.

Input material: peripheral blood. The origin of this receptor is a woman in her fifties or sixties with active or convalescent COVID-19.

The CDR3 sequence: CASSFSRATGELFF. CDR3 bases: TGTGCCAGCAGTTTCAGCAGGGCCACCGGGGAGCTGTTTTTT. J is TRBJ2-2 and V is TRBV6-6; possible D gene TRBD1, 5 bases. Germline V lookup: CDR1 MNHNY, CDR2 SVGAGI (reference sequence). This CDR3 region has 14 residues. V lost 4 bases, J lost 4 bases, and 10 bases lay in between.